The sample holds one count of the clone carrying this TCR beta chain. Here immunoSEQ multiplex PCR was the method, and the copy in TCRdb shows in-frame clones only, minus some. The repertoire holds about 220,000 clones, with just over 85% as singletons. V gave up 3 bases and J gave up 4 bases, with 18 bases separating them. CDR3 size: 17 residues. CDR1 is MNHEY, CDR2 SMNVEV, per germline (reference sequence). The entry originates in a study of blood T cell repertoires in COVID-19. Study details: Sample material is recorded as cDNA or gDNA derived from T cells, B-cell-depleted T cells, or PBMCs.

This TCR derives from a woman aged 40 to 55 with acute COVID-19. The sample consisted of PBMCs or T cells enriched from blood (not recorded which). The J gene is TRBJ2-2, the V gene TRBV27; tentatively, D is TRBD1 (6 bases). The CDR3 DNA sequence: TGTGCCAGCAGTTTCCTAGGCGTCGGACAGATCACCGGGGAGCTGTTTTTT. This gives the protein CASSFLGVGQITGELFF.